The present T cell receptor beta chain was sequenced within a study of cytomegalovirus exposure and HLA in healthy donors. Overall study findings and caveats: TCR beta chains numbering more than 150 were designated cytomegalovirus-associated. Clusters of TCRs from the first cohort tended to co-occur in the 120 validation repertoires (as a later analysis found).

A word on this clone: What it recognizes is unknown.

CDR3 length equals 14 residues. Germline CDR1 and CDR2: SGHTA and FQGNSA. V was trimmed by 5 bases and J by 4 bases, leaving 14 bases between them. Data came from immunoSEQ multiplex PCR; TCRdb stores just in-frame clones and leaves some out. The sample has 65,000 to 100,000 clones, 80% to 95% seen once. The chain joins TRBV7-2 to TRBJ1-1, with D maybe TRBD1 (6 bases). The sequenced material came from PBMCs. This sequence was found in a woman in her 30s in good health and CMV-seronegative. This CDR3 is CASSRLTGTTEAFF. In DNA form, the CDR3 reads TGTGCCAGCAGCCGACTAACAGGGACCACTGAAGCTTTCTTT.